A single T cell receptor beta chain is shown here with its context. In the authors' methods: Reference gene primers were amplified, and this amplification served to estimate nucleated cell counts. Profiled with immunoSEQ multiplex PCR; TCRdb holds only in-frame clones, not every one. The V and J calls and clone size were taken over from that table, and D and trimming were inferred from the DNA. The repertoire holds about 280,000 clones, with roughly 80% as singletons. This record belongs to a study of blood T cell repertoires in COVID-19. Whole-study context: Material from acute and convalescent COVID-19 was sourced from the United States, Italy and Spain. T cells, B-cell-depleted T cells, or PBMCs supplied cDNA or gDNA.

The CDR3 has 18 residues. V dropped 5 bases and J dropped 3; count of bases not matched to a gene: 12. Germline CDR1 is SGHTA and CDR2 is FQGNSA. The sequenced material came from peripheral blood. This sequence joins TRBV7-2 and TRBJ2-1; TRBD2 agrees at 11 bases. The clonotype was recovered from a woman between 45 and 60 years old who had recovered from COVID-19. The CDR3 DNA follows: TGTGCCAGCAGCCGGACTAGCGGGCCCAACCGAGACTACAATGAGCAGTTCTTC. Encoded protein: CASSRTSGPNRDYNEQFF.